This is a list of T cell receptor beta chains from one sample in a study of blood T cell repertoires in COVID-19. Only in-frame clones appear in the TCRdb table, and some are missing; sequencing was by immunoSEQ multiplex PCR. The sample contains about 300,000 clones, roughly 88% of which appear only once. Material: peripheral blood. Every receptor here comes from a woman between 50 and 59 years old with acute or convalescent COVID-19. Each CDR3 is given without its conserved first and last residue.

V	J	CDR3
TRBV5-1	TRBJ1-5	ASSPGQGNSNQPQH
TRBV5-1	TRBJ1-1	ASSSDRGRRAF
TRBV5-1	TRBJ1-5	ASSSGGASNQPQH
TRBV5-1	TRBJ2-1	ASSPPGLAGVSEQF
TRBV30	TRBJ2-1	ACRDRNYNEQF
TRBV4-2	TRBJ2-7	ASSRSGLSYEQY
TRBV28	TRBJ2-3	ASSSPAGPSLDTQY
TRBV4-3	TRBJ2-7	ASSQEGGYEQY
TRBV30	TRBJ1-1	AWKQRTEAF
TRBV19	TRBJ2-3	ASSLQGADTQY
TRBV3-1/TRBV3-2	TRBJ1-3	ASSRNTDSGNTIY